The rows below give T cell receptor beta chains drawn from one sample of a study of T cell responses to AZD1222 COVID-19 vaccine. Sequencing was performed with immunoSEQ multiplex PCR; in TCRdb, only in-frame clones are kept and a portion is missing. The sample gives around 120,000 clones, 88% of which show up once; around 9.6% is in the top ten. The sample here was peripheral blood, taken on day 0 of AZD1222 vaccination. Receptor source: an adult in good health. Each CDR3 is given without its conserved first and last residue. A D gene is named only where the DNA matches it firmly.

D gene,J gene,V gene,CDR3 protein
TRBD2,TRBJ2-2,TRBV6-2/TRBV6-3,ASSYSIDGTSSYTGELF
.,TRBJ1-4,TRBV4-2,ASSQDWREKLF
TRBD2,TRBJ2-2,TRBV2,ASRGTSRNTGELF
.,TRBJ2-7,TRBV4-2,ASSLAGWGEQY
.,TRBJ2-7,TRBV18,ASSPSGYYSYEQY
TRBD1,TRBJ2-7,TRBV7-9,ASSSQGAGEQY
TRBD1,TRBJ1-3,TRBV28,ASSPTGVFGNTIY
TRBD2,TRBJ2-1,TRBV5-1,ASSFGASGIYEQF
.,TRBJ2-1,TRBV5-8,ASFAQDNEQF
TRBD2,TRBJ2-1,TRBV6-2/TRBV6-3,ASSGLLAGGLNEQF
.,TRBJ2-2,TRBV12-3/TRBV12-4,ASSFLGTGELF
.,TRBJ1-2,TRBV9,ASSVAPGESDGYT
TRBD1,TRBJ2-7,TRBV7-6,ASSQDRGPGEQY
TRBD2,TRBJ2-6,TRBV7-9,ASSLRLAGGGGANVLT
.,TRBJ1-1,TRBV7-9,ASSLRGGRLGTEAF
TRBD1,TRBJ1-3,TRBV5-8,ASSWGQGGNTIY
TRBD1,TRBJ1-2,TRBV7-9,ASRLTRDRTYGYT
TRBD1,TRBJ1-1,TRBV6-5,ASKLNRGETEAF
.,TRBJ1-1,TRBV3-1/TRBV3-2,ASSQVRAHFGAF
.,TRBJ2-1,TRBV25-1,ASSGSPSNEQF
.,TRBJ1-5,TRBV27,ASSLSRDTLGQPQH
.,TRBJ2-7,TRBV6-5,ASSYSGSYEQY
.,TRBJ2-3,TRBV12-3/TRBV12-4,ASREQGRDTQY
.,TRBJ2-2,TRBV3-1/TRBV3-2,ASSQVATGELF
.,TRBJ1-2,TRBV2,ASNLFYGYT
TRBD2,TRBJ2-3,TRBV9,ASSVESGTSGITDTQY
TRBD2,TRBJ2-2,TRBV5-4,ASGGTSGATGELF
.,TRBJ1-1,TRBV10-3,AISESTNTEAF